This T cell receptor (beta chain) emerged from a study of T cells in Graves' hyperthyroidism and ophthalmopathy. Study-level background: Staff took peripheral blood when the initial diagnosis was made, before any treatment began.

Study-level findings and limits: Most thyroid-expanded clonotypes above 0.001 were also found in blood.

The CDR3 extends over 15 amino acids. CDR1 is DFQATT, CDR2 SNEGSKA, per germline (reference sequence). The V end was cut by 0 bases, the J end by 1 base, with 12 bases between. This clonotype was counted only a few times. Its antigen is as yet unknown. Amplification yielded TCR beta CDR3 regions, with RNA transcripts as the source. The TCR CDR3 first-round RT-PCR relied on the HTBI primer set. TCRdb processed the multiplex PCR reads anew with MiXCR; each CDR3 protein has one entry. The data hold 550,000 to 600,000 distinct CDR3 sequences, with approximately 14% observed a single time. Uncontrolled infection, other autoimmune disease, pregnancy or lactation disqualified patients from enrolment. Thyroid ultrasound, orbital computed tomography, clinical symptoms, and serum thyroxine and TRAb underpinned diagnoses.

The sequencing input was blood. V is TRBV20-1 and J is TRBJ2-5, with a weak D call TRBD1 (5 bases). The sequence came from a woman under 30 with Graves' ophthalmopathy. The CDR3 spells CSARDFTDSQETQYF. The CDR3 nucleotides are TGCAGTGCTAGAGATTTTACAGACAGCCAAGAGACCCAGTACTTC.